This T cell receptor beta chain emerged from a study of glioma-infiltrating T cells. Notes on the study in general: Very few CDR3 sequences were shared between tissue and blood.

TCR alpha and beta CDR3 regions were amplified from RNA using iRepertoire nested multiplex PCR. In TCRdb, the multiplex PCR reads were re-called with MiXCR into one record per CDR3 protein. The repertoire has under 200,000 distinct CDR3 sequences, approximately 40% of them found once; the top ten carry roughly 5.2%. Regarding this clonotype: No antigen is known for it.

Sequenced sample: glioma tissue, nonneoplastic brain tissue, or PBMCs (not recorded which). This TCR was recovered from a human donor with low-grade glioma or glioblastoma, undergoing nonglioma brain surgery, or in good health (not recorded which).

The CDR3 here is CASSIDRRWGTEAFF. The CDR3 DNA is TGTGCCAGCAGCATAGACCGGCGCTGGGGCACTGAAGCTTTCTTT. The rearrangement links TRBV5-4 to TRBJ1-1; D gene unclear. CDR3 length: 15 residues. V lost 4 bases, J lost 4 bases, and 17 bases lay in between. Germline CDR1 reads SGHNT; CDR2 reads YYREEE (reference sequence).